This is a list of T cell receptor beta chains from one sample in a study of control samples from healthy donors and cancer patients. TCRdb's table, derived via immunoSEQ multiplex PCR, lists solely in-frame clones and lacks some. The table includes about 53,000 clones, 87% detected once. What was sequenced was PBMCs. These TCRs come from a man aged 55-75 years with head and neck cancer. The CDR3 runs from the conserved cysteine through the conserved F or W.

J gene: TRBJ2-5; V gene: TRBV5-6; CDR3 protein: CASSLGLAGQETQYF
J gene: TRBJ1-6; V gene: TRBV10-1; CDR3 protein: CASSVPGQGSYNSPLHF
J gene: TRBJ1-2; V gene: TRBV19; CDR3 protein: CASSTGQGSGYTF
J gene: TRBJ2-2; V gene: TRBV10-3; CDR3 protein: CAISRTDTGELFF
J gene: TRBJ2-2; V gene: TRBV27; CDR3 protein: CASSLSNTGELFF
J gene: TRBJ2-1; V gene: TRBV7-2; CDR3 protein: CASSKGLAGGVEQFF
J gene: TRBJ2-5; V gene: TRBV7-2; CDR3 protein: CASSPGTSGRMPQETQYF
J gene: TRBJ2-1; V gene: TRBV7-8; CDR3 protein: CASSLTFGGEQFF
J gene: TRBJ2-1; V gene: TRBV4-1; CDR3 protein: CASSQGPSGSGEQFF
J gene: TRBJ2-1; V gene: TRBV11-2; CDR3 protein: CASSLKQEQFF
J gene: TRBJ1-1; V gene: TRBV30; CDR3 protein: CAWNGGMGAFF
J gene: TRBJ2-2; V gene: TRBV4-2; CDR3 protein: CASSQPGLAGTGELFF
J gene: TRBJ2-7; V gene: TRBV10-3; CDR3 protein: CAISDNGAKHYEQYF
J gene: TRBJ1-5; V gene: TRBV6-6; CDR3 protein: CASNSGPARNQPQHF
J gene: TRBJ1-4; V gene: TRBV28; CDR3 protein: CASSRGGAPEKLFF
J gene: TRBJ1-1; V gene: TRBV15; CDR3 protein: CATSRDLKGSEAFF
J gene: TRBJ1-2; V gene: TRBV6-6; CDR3 protein: CASNYRGDYGYTF
J gene: TRBJ1-2; V gene: TRBV6-1; CDR3 protein: CASSESKGQAPGGGGYTF
J gene: TRBJ1-5; V gene: TRBV15; CDR3 protein: CATSRVGSSGSQHF
J gene: TRBJ2-7; V gene: TRBV6-5; CDR3 protein: CASSYSVASGAYEQYF
J gene: TRBJ2-7; V gene: TRBV2; CDR3 protein: CASSESEVLDGAGGPEQYF
J gene: TRBJ2-3; V gene: TRBV5-1; CDR3 protein: CASSNGDRNTDTQYF
J gene: TRBJ1-2; V gene: TRBV30; CDR3 protein: CAWEGVRGLGYTF
J gene: TRBJ2-7; V gene: TRBV6-5; CDR3 protein: CASRWIGADAGEQYF
J gene: TRBJ2-5; V gene: TRBV7-2; CDR3 protein: CASSSDRGGGETQYF
J gene: TRBJ1-1; V gene: TRBV30; CDR3 protein: CAGGTGYTEAFF
J gene: TRBJ1-4; V gene: TRBV4-3; CDR3 protein: CASSQDFGGEKLFF
J gene: TRBJ2-7; V gene: TRBV19; CDR3 protein: CASSSTSGGYEQYF
J gene: TRBJ2-2; V gene: TRBV29-1; CDR3 protein: CSVGGGANTGELFF
J gene: TRBJ2-5; V gene: TRBV5-4; CDR3 protein: CASSLPHTQETQYF
J gene: TRBJ2-7; V gene: TRBV21-1; CDR3 protein: CAAGGRYEQYF
J gene: TRBJ2-3; V gene: TRBV7-2; CDR3 protein: CASSQDYLSTDTQYF
J gene: TRBJ1-2; V gene: TRBV5-1; CDR3 protein: CASSLDIQGHNYGYTF
J gene: TRBJ1-1; V gene: TRBV29-1; CDR3 protein: CSATGGISRRMNTEAFF
J gene: TRBJ1-2; V gene: TRBV4-3; CDR3 protein: CASSQGHYGGYGYTF
J gene: TRBJ1-1; V gene: TRBV27; CDR3 protein: CASSLSGGTEAFF
J gene: TRBJ1-5; V gene: TRBV19; CDR3 protein: CASADSDDQPQHF
J gene: TRBJ2-7; V gene: TRBV20-1; CDR3 protein: CSASVPGGQNYEQYF
J gene: TRBJ2-2; V gene: TRBV5-6; CDR3 protein: CASSLPTSGRGLGTGELFF
J gene: TRBJ2-3; V gene: TRBV7-6; CDR3 protein: CASSTGTSGSIGTDTQYF
J gene: TRBJ2-7; V gene: TRBV6-6; CDR3 protein: CASSTTLTGESYEQYF
J gene: TRBJ1-5; V gene: TRBV27; CDR3 protein: CASSLSGIGQPQHF
J gene: TRBJ2-1; V gene: TRBV7-9; CDR3 protein: CASSSNQLRDRGKYNEQFF
J gene: TRBJ1-5; V gene: TRBV3-1/TRBV3-2; CDR3 protein: CASSPQGAREPQHF
J gene: TRBJ1-5; V gene: TRBV6-5; CDR3 protein: CASSPGTADNQPQHF
J gene: TRBJ1-2; V gene: TRBV6-5; CDR3 protein: CASSPTGGPNYGYTF
J gene: TRBJ1-5; V gene: TRBV3-1/TRBV3-2; CDR3 protein: CASSQDGGGSNQPQHF
J gene: TRBJ2-3; V gene: TRBV13; CDR3 protein: CASSLSQDVTDTQYF
J gene: TRBJ2-3; V gene: TRBV27; CDR3 protein: CASSSIRGTDTQYF
J gene: TRBJ2-4; V gene: TRBV11-2; CDR3 protein: CASSLMGRTWAGDIQYF
J gene: TRBJ1-5; V gene: TRBV6-2/TRBV6-3; CDR3 protein: CASSGGNQPQHF
J gene: TRBJ2-6; V gene: TRBV28; CDR3 protein: CASSPLGPGANVLTF
J gene: TRBJ2-2; V gene: TRBV3-1/TRBV3-2; CDR3 protein: CASSPGLVGGELFF
J gene: TRBJ2-6; V gene: TRBV18; CDR3 protein: CASSTDGGSGANVLTF
J gene: TRBJ1-4; V gene: TRBV15; CDR3 protein: CATSRDRKATNEKLFF
J gene: TRBJ1-6; V gene: TRBV7-2; CDR3 protein: CASSLAVRGGHSPLHF